These T cell receptor beta chains were read from a single sample in a study of shared clonotypes between healthy human individuals. The data were produced by immunoSEQ multiplex PCR, yet TCRdb's version contains in-frame clones alone and is incomplete. Counted here are nearly 2 million clones, over 85% occurring once; the ten biggest clones make up 1% to 1.5%. Sequencing was carried out using naive CD8+ T cells sorted from blood. The receptors here all came from a man in his late teens or twenties in good health. Each CDR3 is given without its conserved first and last residue.

j_gene	v_gene	CDR3aa
TRBJ2-3	TRBV5-8	ASSFRHFSTDTQY
TRBJ2-1	TRBV7-9	ATSGLAGRDEQF
TRBJ2-5	TRBV7-6	ASSFPTGGKETQY
TRBJ1-5	TRBV10-3	AISESGVHQPQH
TRBJ1-1	TRBV28	ASREKTNTEAF
TRBJ2-3	TRBV7-9	ASSMGLESTDTQY
TRBJ2-7	TRBV6-5	ASSPGSYEQY
TRBJ1-1	TRBV29-1	SVEPPAGLNTEAF
TRBJ2-7	TRBV6-5	ASSPQGNYEQY
TRBJ2-7	TRBV4-1	ASRGQGANEQY
TRBJ2-1	TRBV9	ASSVDEGAMF
TRBJ2-7	TRBV2	ASSEPWLHNYEQY
TRBJ2-2	TRBV7-8	ASSLKKPGETGELF
TRBJ2-2	TRBV19	ASTIGTTFTGELF
TRBJ2-3	TRBV7-9	AGGGSTDTQY
TRBJ2-7	TRBV5-8	ASSFQGDHEQY
TRBJ1-2	TRBV2	ASGLGRIYGYT
TRBJ2-1	TRBV27	ASSLTSGRPNNEQF
TRBJ1-1	TRBV5-1	ASSGTGVPNEAF
TRBJ1-2	TRBV6-4	ASSVTASFNYGYT
TRBJ2-2	TRBV19	ASSSLSAGGTGELF
TRBJ1-1	TRBV19	ASSIRGGNTEAF
TRBJ1-2	TRBV2	ASSEGPGQGNYGYT
TRBJ2-3	TRBV4-1	ASSHSGTSTDTQY
TRBJ2-7	TRBV13	ASSLFLSDGSSYEQY
TRBJ2-1	TRBV19	ASSTRTYRGRINEQF
TRBJ2-7	TRBV19	ASSIVIGSYEQY
TRBJ2-2	TRBV6-6	ASTKTGSNTGELF
TRBJ1-1	TRBV19	ASSRGWGTEAF
TRBJ2-1	TRBV4-1	ASSHTTEQF
TRBJ1-2	TRBV6-6	ASSQNLYGYT
TRBJ2-7	TRBV4-3	ASSQGIGQGIDEQY
TRBJ1-2	TRBV27	ASSFLGQGAYGYT
TRBJ2-7	TRBV6-5	ASSYSASGPYEQY
TRBJ2-3	TRBV27	ASTTKRLDSGPAATQY
TRBJ2-5	TRBV7-9	ASSLRQGVQETQY
TRBJ2-2	TRBV7-6	ASSLDDGAAYTGELF
TRBJ2-5	TRBV7-9	ASSLTPGVAAQETQY
TRBJ1-2	TRBV10-3	AISPTGAEGYGYT
TRBJ1-2	TRBV21-1	ASSKVRGVPNYGYT
TRBJ2-7	TRBV7-7	ASSIIRQGAYEQY
TRBJ2-1	TRBV4-1	ASSQVQGYEQF
TRBJ1-2	TRBV10-2	ASSRTGVDYT
TRBJ1-6	TRBV27	ASSSGGGSPLH
TRBJ2-3	TRBV6-5	ASSYDSPSTDTQY
TRBJ2-2	TRBV4-1	ASSQETMRLDFTGELF
TRBJ2-7	TRBV19	ASSITLLAGVTYEQY
TRBJ2-7	TRBV13	ASSSGWRDHYEQY
TRBJ1-4	TRBV28	ASSSKTGNNEKLF